This T cell receptor (beta chain) was documented in a study of graft-versus-host responses after intestinal transplantation (dated by TCRdb to the early 2020s). The study in broad terms: The transplants that recipients received were multivisceral, liver-intestinal, or isolated intestinal. The cohort enrolled about 23 intestinal transplant recipients, one of whom was a retransplant, and a few patients without pretransplant specimens were excluded. To identify alloreactive clones, pre-transplant mixed lymphocyte reaction products were sequenced and compared with unstimulated pre-transplant donor and recipient T cells. Bulk TCR-beta CDR3 sequencing was used to track graft-versus-host and host-versus-graft alloreactive T cell clones in the graft, circulation and bone marrow after intestinal transplantation. Samples from a few later patients were sequenced in-house on an Illumina MiSeq with MiXCR processing rather than by the commercial service. Donor T cell macrochimerism was defined as a peak of at least 4% donor T cells among recipient peripheral blood mononuclear cells. Anti-thymocyte globulin induction was given to all recipients, followed by maintenance tacrolimus and steroids for around three years.

Receptor amplification or capture employed the immunoSEQ multiplex PCR assay. For most patients, genomic DNA was isolated using the Qiagen DNeasy Blood and Tissue Kit and was shipped frozen to Adaptive Biotechnologies for TCR sequencing. For most patients, high-throughput TCR-beta CDR3 sequencing of genomic DNA was performed by Adaptive Biotechnologies. In the paper's pipeline: TCR sequencing data were retrieved from Adaptive's ImmunoSEQ software for 18 patients, whereas a few other patients were processed with MiXCR and VDJtools. To correct CD4 versus CD8 sorting errors, sequences present in both subsets at a frequency ratio below 5:1 were removed. CDR3 nucleotide sequences shared between donor and recipient were removed because their origin could not be assigned. To count as alloreactive, a clone needed at least 2-fold expansion over unstimulated cells and a minimum CFSE-low frequency of 0.002% (template counts) or 0.001% (read counts). Clones were considered mappable if detected in sequenced pre-transplant spleen, lymph node, or MLR CFSE-low populations of the donor or recipient. Cumulative frequency of alloreactive clones was calculated as a percentage of all sequences weighted by copy number. This immuneACCESS table, as held by TCRdb, lists in-frame sequences with V and J called but not all clones. Of the missing ones, under half trace to an unresolved V gene in checked studies; the others have no known cause. The DNA was the basis for D and trimming; V, J and clone size are from that table. Within this sample are 90,000 to 95,000 clones, with 91% of them counted one time only. 0.5% of the sample belongs to the ten largest clones.

Broader findings and caveats from the paper: Peak levels of circulating GvH clones were associated with declines in HvG clones early after transplant. Conclusions were limited by the relatively low number and heterogeneity of intestinal transplant patients. GvH clones were found in recipient bone marrow, and some of the GvH clones appeared earlier in ileal mucosa or blood, which is consistent with an intestinal mucosal origin. High GvH to HvG T cell clonal ratios were observed in the allografts of patients with donor T cell macrochimerism.

As concerns this clone: There is no known antigen for this receptor. No base quality values were provided; no much bigger clone lies one nucleotide off.

Per the germline V gene, MNHNS is the CDR1 and SASEGT is the CDR2. From the cysteine up to the phenylalanine, the CDR3 has a length of 17 residues. Kept here is only the CDR3 DNA, which spans 51 bases and is read in frame from base 1. The time point label for this specimen denotes: cells obtained before transplantation from donor or recipient. CD3+CD4+ and CD3+CD8+ populations were FACS-sorted from unstimulated pre-transplant donor and recipient cells taken from spleen or lymph nodes. The rearranged segments are TRBV6-1 and TRBJ2-5, and TRBD1 may be the D gene, going by 5 matching bases. The DNA end lines up better with TRBJ2-7; the J call may be wrong. The receptor comes from a human donor who received an intestinal transplant. Sequenced here: unstimulated CD8+ T cells sorted from spleen or lymph node cells, sampled before intestinal transplant. The CDR3 is CASSEADWAWGGYEQYF. At the DNA level, the sequence is TGTGCCAGCAGTGAAGCCGACTGGGCATGGGGCGGCTACGAGCAGTACTTC.